This record concerns one T cell receptor (beta chain) sequence. There are 13 residues in the CDR3. CDR1 is MGHDK and CDR2 is SYGVNS in the germline V gene. Trimming took off 1 base at V and 3 bases at J, with 6 bases between the two ends. The authors' processing: Amplifying reference gene primers gave estimates of nucleated cell counts. Libraries were prepared by immunoSEQ multiplex PCR; TCRdb keeps only in-frame clonotypes and omits some of them. V, J and clone size derive from that table, while D and trimming were established from the DNA sequence. Altogether some 65,000 clones are present, around 88% being singletons, with the ten largest covering 16%. These data belong to a study of blood T cell repertoires in COVID-19. Seattle's cohort entered during active infection and was followed longitudinally.

The sequencing input was peripheral blood. The chain uses TRBV25-1 and TRBJ1-1; D not certain. This clonotype was sampled from a man in his forties with COVID-19, enrolled during active disease. The CDR3 DNA is TGTGCCAGCAGTGAATCAGGTTACACTGAAGCTTTCTTT. Translating gives CASSESGYTEAFF. The whole variable domain, remainder taken from reference TRBV25-1 and TRBJ1-1, is EADIYQTPRYLVIGTGKKITLECSQTMGHDKMYWYQQDPGMELHLIHYSYGVNSTEKGDLSSESTVSRIRTEHFPLTLESARPSHTSQYLCASSESGYTEAFFGQGTRLTVV.